This T cell receptor beta chain appears in the sequencing data of a study of OX40 agonist ivuxolimab in advanced cancers. Whole-study findings and limits: Certain nonresponders additionally had low normalized T-cell clonal expansion. Averaging showed that CD8+ T cells had more expanded clones than CD4+ did. Both CD4+ and CD8+ T cell populations in blood had undergone clonal expansion by week 6 at 0.1 to 3.0 mg/kg. Antigen targets of the expanded peripheral T cells went undetermined.

Sequencing was performed with immunoSEQ multiplex PCR; in TCRdb, only in-frame clones are kept and a portion is missing. The data hold tens of thousands of clones, with approximately 93% observed a single time. The germline gives CDR1 SGHVS, CDR2 FQNEAQ. Trimming left V 5 bases short and J 1 base short, with 9 bases between. There are 13 residues in the CDR3. Turning to this clone: Its antigen is as yet unknown.

This TCR was sampled from an adult with an advanced solid tumor such as melanoma, head and neck, liver or kidney cancer. The rearrangement uses TRBV7-8 and TRBJ2-7; tentatively, D is TRBD2 (5 bases). The starting material was CD4+ or CD8+ T cells sorted from blood, obtained in a trial of the OX40 agonist ivuxolimab. The CDR3 region is CASSLSGSYEQYF. DNA for the CDR3: TGTGCCAGCAGCCTGAGCGGTTCCTACGAGCAGTACTTC.